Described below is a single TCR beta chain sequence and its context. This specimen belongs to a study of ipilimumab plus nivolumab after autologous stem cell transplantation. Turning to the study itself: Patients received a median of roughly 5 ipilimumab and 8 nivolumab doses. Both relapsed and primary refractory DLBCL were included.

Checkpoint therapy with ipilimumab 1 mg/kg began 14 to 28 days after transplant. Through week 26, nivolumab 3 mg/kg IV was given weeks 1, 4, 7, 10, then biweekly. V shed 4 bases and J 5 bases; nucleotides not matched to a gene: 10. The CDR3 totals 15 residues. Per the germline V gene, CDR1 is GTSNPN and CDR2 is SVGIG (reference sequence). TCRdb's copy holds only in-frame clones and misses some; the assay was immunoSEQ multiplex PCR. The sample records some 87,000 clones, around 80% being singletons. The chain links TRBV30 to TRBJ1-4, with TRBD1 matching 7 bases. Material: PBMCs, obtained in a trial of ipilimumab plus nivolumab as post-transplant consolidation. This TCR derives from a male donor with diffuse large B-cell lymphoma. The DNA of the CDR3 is TGTGCCTGGAACCAGGGGGGCCATCGCAATGAAAAACTGTTTTTT. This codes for CAWNQGGHRNEKLFF.